This T cell receptor beta chain was documented in a study of shared clonotypes between healthy human individuals. Sequenced by immunoSEQ multiplex PCR; TCRdb stores in-frame clones only, minus some. The sample contains 1.5 million to 2.5 million clones, roughly 94% of which appear only once. Germline V lookup: CDR1 LNHDA, CDR2 SQIVND (reference sequence). V was cut by 1 base and J by 3 bases, with 16 bases left in between. The CDR3 sequence is 16 residues long. Naive CD8 isolation took CD45RO-negative cells positively selected for CCR7 and excluded terminally differentiated effector memory CD45RA+ cells.

This chain uses TRBV19 with TRBJ2-7; D call uncertain. Sequencing input: naive CD8+ T cells sorted from blood. This clonotype originated in a man aged 18 to 30 in good health. CDR3 nucleotide sequence: TGTGCCAGTAGTATAGCCCCTTGGCTGGAGAGCTACGAGCAGTACTTC. Its translation: CASSIAPWLESYEQYF.